This entry features one T cell receptor (beta chain) sequence. Antigen unknown. Regions amplified from RNA transcripts were the TCR beta CDR3 regions. The TCR CDR3 was amplified in a first-round RT-PCR using the HTBI primer set. TCRdb passed the multiplex PCR reads through MiXCR, listing each CDR3 protein once. The sample consists of a few hundred thousand distinct CDR3 sequences, roughly 16% of them appearing once. This sample is drawn from a study of T cells in Graves' hyperthyroidism and ophthalmopathy. Points from the study as a whole: Clonotypes that were expanded in thyroid above 0.001 mostly appeared in blood too.

V was pared by 4 bases and J by 3 bases, with 24 bases of the junction left unmatched. The CDR3 contains 20 residues. CDR1 is KGHSY and CDR2 is FQNENV in the germline V gene. Patients having uncontrolled infection, another autoimmune disease, pregnancy or lactation were not included. This TCR was recovered from a woman in her 30s with Graves' ophthalmopathy. The chain employs TRBV16 and TRBJ2-7; TRBD1 aligns across 7 bases. Sequencing was performed on blood. CDR3 nucleotides: TGTGCCAGCAGCCGGAGCCCTCGACAGGGCTTACGCATCAGGGGCTACGAGCAGTACTTC. Translated, it gives CASSRSPRQGLRIRGYEQYF. The complete variable domain, with remaining parts taken from reference TRBV16 and TRBJ2-7, reads GEEVAQTPKHLVRGEGQKAKLYCAPIKGHSYVFWYQQVLKNEFKFLISFQNENVFDETGMPKERFSAKCLPNSPCSLEIQATKLEDSAVYFCASSRSPRQGLRIRGYEQYFGPGTRLTVT.